These 3 T cell receptor beta chains were all obtained from the same sample, sequenced in a study of breast tumors, draining lymph nodes, adjacent tissues. TCRdb used MiXCR to reprocess the multiplex PCR reads, holding one entry per CDR3 protein. The table shows approximately 250,000 distinct CDR3 sequences, with under 40% occurring only once. The lymph nodes were axillary draining lymph nodes from breast cancer patients. What was sequenced was axillary lymph node tissue. These receptors all stem from a female donor with breast cancer. Some clones in this sample may be carry-over from other donors' samples.

A word on this clonotype: Being one base from a much bigger clone, this may be a read error. The chain employs TRBV20-1 and TRBJ2-3, with TRBD2 matching over 9 bases. V shed 3 bases and J 5 bases; nucleotides not matched to a gene: 9. Germline V gene lookup returns CDR1 DFQATT and CDR2 SNEGSKA (reference sequence). There are 15 residues in the CDR3. CDR3 coding DNA: TGCAGTGCTAGGGCCGCTAGCGGGGAGGGAGATACGCAGTATTTT. Translation: CSARAASGEGDTQYF.

This clonotype was observed a few times. The junction shows a germline mismatch at one end, possibly a read error. The chain links TRBV6-6 to TRBJ1-6; TRBD1 matches 7 bases. The CDR3 is 17 amino acids. Germline V gives CDR1 MNHNY, CDR2 SVGAGI (reference sequence). The CDR3, as DNA: TGTGCCAGCAGTCACTCAGGAGCAGGGGGGACTCATTCACCCCTCCACTTT. Protein sequence: CASSHSGAGGTHSPLHF.

This clonotype occurred many times. The rearrangement uses TRBV7-3 and TRBJ2-2; 11 bases are a match to TRBD1. J gave up 8 bases and V 5 bases, and 7 bases lay outside the gene matches. Germline V CDR1 and CDR2: SGHTA, FQGTGA. The CDR3 sequence is 15 residues long. CDR3 loop: CASSPQDRGRGELFF. DNA of the CDR3: TGTGCCAGCAGCCCCCAGGACAGGGGGCGGGGGGAGCTGTTTTTT. Based on the CDR3 plus reference TRBV7-3 and TRBJ2-2, the full variable domain is GAGVSQTPSNKVTEKGKYVELRCDPISGHTALYWYRQSLGQGPEFLIYFQGTGAADDSGLPNDRFFAVRPEGSVSTLKIQRTERGDSAVYLCASSPQDRGRGELFFGEGSRLTVL.